The subject of this entry is one T cell receptor (beta chain). The sample originates from a study of response to subunit inactivated influenza vaccine. MiXCR was run by TCRdb on the RT-PCR reads, yielding one entry per CDR3 protein. The sample shows around 600,000 distinct CDR3 sequences, about 11% of them seen only once. The V end lost 1 base, the J end lost 13 bases, and 14 bases lay between the germline ends. Germline V gene sequence: CDR1 LGHDT, CDR2 YNNKEL (reference sequence). The CDR3 runs to 13 residues. This sample was shared with a second study, whose subject was T cells expressing NK-cell markers. As reported in that work: Making the TCR beta cDNA relied on 5'RACE template switching with UMIs. In sorted CD3+CD56+NKG2C+, CD3+CD56+NKG2C- and CD3+CD56-NKG2C+ T cells, TCR beta repertoires were obtained. Seven sequenced donors out of eight were HCMV-seropositive, one seronegative. The study found dominant NKG2C+ clonotypes at roughly 1.0-7.0% of CD8+ T cells in 5 or 6 donors. Specificity for HCMV among expanded NKG2C+ T cell clones was not established.

Sequencing used PBMCs from blood, obtained on the day of vaccination. This chain joins TRBV3-1 and TRBJ2-4; tentatively, D is TRBD1 (5 bases). The receptor's source is a middle-aged man who received an inactivated influenza vaccine. Written as DNA, the CDR3 is TGTGCCAGCAGCCAAGCAATCCAGGGCGCCCAGTACTTC. Protein product: CASSQAIQGAQYF.